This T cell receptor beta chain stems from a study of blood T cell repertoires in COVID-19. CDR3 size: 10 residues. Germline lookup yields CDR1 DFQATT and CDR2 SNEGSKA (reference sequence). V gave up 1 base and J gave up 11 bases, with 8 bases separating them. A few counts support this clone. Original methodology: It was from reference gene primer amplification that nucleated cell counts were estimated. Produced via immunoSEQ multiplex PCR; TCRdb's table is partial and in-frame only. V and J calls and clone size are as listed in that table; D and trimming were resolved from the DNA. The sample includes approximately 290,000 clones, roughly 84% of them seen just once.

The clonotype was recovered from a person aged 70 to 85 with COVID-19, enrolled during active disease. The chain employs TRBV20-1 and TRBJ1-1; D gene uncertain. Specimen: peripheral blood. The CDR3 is CSARASLAFF. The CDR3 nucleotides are TGCAGTGCTAGAGCCTCCTTGGCTTTCTTT.